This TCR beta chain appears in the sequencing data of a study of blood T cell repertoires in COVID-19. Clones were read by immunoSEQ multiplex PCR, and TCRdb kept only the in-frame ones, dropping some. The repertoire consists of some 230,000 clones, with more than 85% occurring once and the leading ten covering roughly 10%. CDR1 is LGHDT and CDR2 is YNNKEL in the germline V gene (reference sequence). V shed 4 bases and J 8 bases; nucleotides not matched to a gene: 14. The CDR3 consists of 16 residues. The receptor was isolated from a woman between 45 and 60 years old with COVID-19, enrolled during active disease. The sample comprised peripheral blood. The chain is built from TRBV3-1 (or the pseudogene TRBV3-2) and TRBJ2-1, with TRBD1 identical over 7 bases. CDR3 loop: CASSRTGAVLGHEQFF. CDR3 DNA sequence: TGTGCCAGCAGCCGCACAGGGGCGGTTTTGGGCCATGAGCAGTTCTTC.